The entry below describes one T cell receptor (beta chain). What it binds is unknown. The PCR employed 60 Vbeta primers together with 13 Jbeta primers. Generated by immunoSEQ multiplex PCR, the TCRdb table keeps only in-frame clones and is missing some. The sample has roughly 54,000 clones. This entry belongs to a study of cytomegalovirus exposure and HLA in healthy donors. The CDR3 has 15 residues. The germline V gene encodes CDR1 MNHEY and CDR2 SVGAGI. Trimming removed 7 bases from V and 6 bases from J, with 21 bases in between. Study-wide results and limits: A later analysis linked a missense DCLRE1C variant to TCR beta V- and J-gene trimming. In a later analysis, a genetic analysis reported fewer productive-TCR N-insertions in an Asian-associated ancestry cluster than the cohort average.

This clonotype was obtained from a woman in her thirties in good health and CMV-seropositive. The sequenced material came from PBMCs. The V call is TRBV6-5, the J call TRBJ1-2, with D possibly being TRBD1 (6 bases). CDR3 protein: CASTKRGGEVDGYTF. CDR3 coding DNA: TGTGCCAGCACAAAAAGGGGGGGAGAGGTCGATGGCTACACCTTC.